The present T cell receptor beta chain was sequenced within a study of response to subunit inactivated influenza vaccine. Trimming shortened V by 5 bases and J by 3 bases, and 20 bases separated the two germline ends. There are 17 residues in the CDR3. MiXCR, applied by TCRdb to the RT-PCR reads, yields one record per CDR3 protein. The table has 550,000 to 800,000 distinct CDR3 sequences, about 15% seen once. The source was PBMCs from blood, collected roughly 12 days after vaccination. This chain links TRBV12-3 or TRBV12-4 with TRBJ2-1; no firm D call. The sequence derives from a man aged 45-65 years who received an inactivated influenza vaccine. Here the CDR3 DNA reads TGTGCCAGCAGTAACGGCGCTTTAACGGTCTTCTACAATGAGCAGTTCTTC. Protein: CASSNGALTVFYNEQFF.